These 31 T cell receptor beta chains were sequenced from one sample in a study of cytomegalovirus exposure and HLA in healthy donors. Primers: 60 Vbeta forward and 13 Jbeta reverse. The method was immunoSEQ multiplex PCR; TCRdb's version includes in-frame clones alone and lacks a portion of them. The repertoire consists of 150,000 to 180,000 clones, with 82% occurring once and the leading ten covering under 7.5%. What was sequenced was PBMCs. The receptors stem from a woman aged 50 to 60 in good health and CMV-seropositive.

CDR3 nucleotide sequence: TGTGCCAGCAGTAAGGGACAGGGCTCCTACGAGCAGTACTTC. This translates into CASSKGQGSYEQYF. The V call is TRBV28, the J call TRBJ2-7; TRBD1 agrees at 9 bases. Looked up from germline, CDR1 is MDHEN and CDR2 is SYDVKM. The trim removed 5 bases at V and 0 bases at J, leaving 2 bases unmatched. CDR3 length equals 14 residues.

The chain recombines TRBV4-1 with TRBJ1-5; 8 bases align to TRBD1. This CDR3 spans 16 amino acids. The V gene end was trimmed by 5 bases and the J gene end by 4 bases; junction bases not matched to a gene: 10. CDR1 and CDR2 from the germline V gene are MGHRA and YSYEKL. CDR3 in DNA: TGCGCCAGCAGCGCCCAACCGGGACAGGCAAATCAGCCCCAGCATTTT. Amino acid sequence: CASSAQPGQANQPQHF.

The V and J genes are TRBV7-9 and TRBJ1-3, with 9 positions matching TRBD1. Trimming at V came to 5 bases and at J to 9 bases, leaving 8 bases not matched to a gene. In germline, CDR1 is SEHNR, CDR2 FQNEAQ (reference sequence). CDR3 length equals 14 residues. CDR3 in amino acids: CASSRDRASGTIYF. The CDR3, as DNA: TGTGCCAGCAGCCGGGACAGGGCGAGTGGCACCATATATTTT.

V is TRBV13 and J is TRBJ2-1; 8 positions match TRBD2. Germline assignment: CDR1 PRHDT and CDR2 FYEKMQ (reference sequence). The CDR3 loop spans 16 amino acids. V was pared by 5 bases and J by 4 bases, with 10 bases of the junction left unmatched. The CDR3 DNA follows: TGTGCCAGCAGCCCACCCAGCGGGGGTACTTACAATGAGCAGTTCTTC. Translated: CASSPPSGGTYNEQFF.

This chain connects TRBV6-5 to TRBJ2-2, with D unresolved. V lost 1 base, J lost 5 bases, and 5 bases lay in between. This CDR3 has 13 amino acids. Germline CDR1 and CDR2: MNHEY and SVGAGI. The CDR3 sequence is CASSYFLTGELFF. Written as DNA, the CDR3 is TGTGCCAGCAGTTACTTTCTAACCGGGGAGCTGTTTTTT.

This chain connects TRBV9 to TRBJ2-3; D is possibly TRBD2 (6 bases). CDR1 and CDR2 (germline): SGDLS, YYNGEE. V lost 1 base and J 4 bases, leaving 10 bases between the germline ends. The CDR3 covers 14 residues. DNA for the CDR3: TGTGCCAGCAGCGTAAGCCTAGCGTCAGATACGCAGTATTTT. It is translated as CASSVSLASDTQYF.

CDR3 in amino acids: CASSFYPQSNYGYTF. CDR3 nucleotide sequence: TGTGCCAGCAGTTTTTATCCACAGTCTAACTATGGCTACACCTTC. The chain links TRBV28 to TRBJ1-2, with D uncertain. V lost 3 bases to trimming and J lost 0 bases, with 11 bases between them. CDR1 and CDR2 (germline): MDHEN, SYDVKM. The CDR3 consists of 15 residues.

The rearrangement links TRBV4-1 to TRBJ1-2, with D possibly matching TRBD1 (6 bases). V lost 4 bases to trimming and J lost 4 bases, with 10 bases between them. The CDR3 has 13 residues. CDR1 is MGHRA, CDR2 YSYEKL, per germline. In DNA, the CDR3 is TGCGCCAGCAGCCGGGACAACCTCTATGGCTACACCTTC. Encoded protein: CASSRDNLYGYTF.

This chain connects TRBV6-5 to TRBJ2-2; D may be TRBD2 (6 bases). The ends were cut back, 4 bases at V and 0 bases at J, with 9 bases in the middle. Per germline, CDR1 MNHEY and CDR2 SVGAGI. The CDR3 sequence is 15 residues long. The CDR3 DNA reads as TGTGCCAGCAGTTTGGGACTTCCGAACACCGGGGAGCTGTTTTTT. Translating gives CASSLGLPNTGELFF.

V and J are TRBV5-8 and TRBJ1-3; TRBD1 is a possible D gene (6 bases). Germline values: CDR1 SGHTS, CDR2 YDEGEE. The CDR3 runs to 14 residues. V was shortened by 0 bases and J by 4 bases, with 8 bases between the two germline ends. CDR3 amino acids: CASSLGGLGNTIYF. Here the CDR3 DNA reads TGTGCCAGCAGCTTGGGGGGGCTCGGAAACACCATATATTTT.

The CDR3: CASKGDSPGYTF. The CDR3 DNA follows: TGTGCCTCCAAAGGAGACAGTCCTGGCTACACCTTC. This chain connects TRBV2 to TRBJ1-2, with a possible D match to TRBD1 (5 bases). The ends were cut back, 11 bases at V and 7 bases at J, with 17 bases in the middle. Per the germline V gene, CDR1 is SNHLY and CDR2 is FYNNEI. The CDR3 is made up of 12 amino acids.

The gene calls are TRBV5-1 and TRBJ2-1, with D perhaps matching TRBD1 (6 bases). CDR1 SGHRS and CDR2 YFSETQ come from the germline V gene. V was pared by 2 bases and J by 2 bases, with 14 bases between. This CDR3 contains 16 residues. The CDR3 loop reads CASSFNRALTYNEQFF. CDR3 coding DNA: TGCGCCAGCAGCTTCAACAGGGCCTTAACCTACAATGAGCAGTTCTTC.

The table lists this clone with a few counts. The chain uses TRBV7-6 and TRBJ1-5; D not certain. The CDR3 totals 16 residues. Germline lookup yields CDR1 SGHVS and CDR2 FNYEAQ. Trimming took 1 base from V and 3 from J, leaving 13 bases between them. CDR3 bases: TGTGCCAGCAGCTTAGGTGCAGGAGGAGACAATCAGCCCCAGCATTTT. Its translation: CASSLGAGGDNQPQHF. Full variable domain (missing parts from reference TRBV7-6 and TRBJ1-5): GAGVSQSPRYKVTKRGQDVALRCDPISGHVSLYWYRQALGQGPEFLTYFNYEAQQDKSGLPNDRFSAERPEGSISTLTIQRTEQRDSAMYRCASSLGAGGDNQPQHFGDGTRLSIL.

The chain combines TRBV11-3 with TRBJ2-7; possibly TRBD1 for D (6 bases). V was cut by 3 bases and J by 3 bases, with 15 bases left in between. The germline V gene has CDR1 SGHNT and CDR2 YENEEA. The CDR3 consists of 15 residues. CDR3 coding DNA: TGTGCCAGCAGCTTGAACCCCGGGACAATCTACGAGCAGTACTTC. Its translation is CASSLNPGTIYEQYF.

The V and J genes are TRBV5-4 and TRBJ2-7, with 11 nucleotides matching TRBD2. The CDR3 consists of 15 residues. Germline CDR1 SGHNT, CDR2 YYREEE (reference sequence). The junction had 4 bases not matched to a gene; V was cut back by 3 bases and J by 2 bases. Written as DNA, the CDR3 is TGTGCCAGCAGCTCCCTAGCGGGGGGACCCTACGAGCAGTACTTC. Encoded protein: CASSSLAGGPYEQYF. Full variable domain (missing parts from reference TRBV5-4 and TRBJ2-7): ETGVTQSPTHLIKTRGQQVTLRCSSQSGHNTVSWYQQALGQGPQFIFQYYREEENGRGNFPPRFSGLQFPNYSSELNVNALELDDSALYLCASSSLAGGPYEQYFGPGTRLTVT.

The chain recombines TRBV2 with TRBJ2-2; D is ambiguous. Germline V gene sequence: CDR1 SNHLY, CDR2 FYNNEI. The CDR3 loop spans 13 amino acids. V lost 0 bases and J 10 bases, leaving 9 bases between the germline ends. CDR3: CASSEAPGLELFF. As DNA, the CDR3 is TGTGCCAGCAGTGAAGCTCCAGGTTTGGAGCTGTTTTTT. The variable domain in full, completed from reference TRBV2 and TRBJ2-2, reads EPEVTQTPSHQVTQMGQEVILRCVPISNHLYFYWYRQILGQKVEFLVSFYNNEISEKSEIFDDQFSVERPDGSNFTLKIRSTKLEDSAMYFCASSEAPGLELFFGEGSRLTVL.

The CDR3 nucleotides are TGTGCCAGCAGCCGGACAGGGAACACTGAAGCTTTCTTT. Amino acid sequence: CASSRTGNTEAFF. The chain couples TRBV6-7 to TRBJ1-1; 7 nucleotides agree with TRBD1. TRBV6-7 is an ORF for which the function is uncertain. V was clipped by 6 bases and J by 1 base; unmatched bases: 2. The CDR3 loop spans 13 amino acids.

The gene calls are TRBV29-1 and TRBJ2-7, with TRBD1 matching 9 bases. Germline-derived CDR1 and CDR2 are SQVTM and ANQGSEA. Trimming at V came to 7 bases and at J to 4 bases, leaving 11 bases not matched to a gene. The CDR3 loop spans 14 amino acids. CDR3 bases: TGCAGCGGCAGAACCGGGACAGGGTTTTACGAGCAGTACTTC. It translates to CSGRTGTGFYEQYF.

This chain joins TRBV6-5 and TRBJ2-5; perhaps TRBD2 as D (5 bases). The length of the CDR3 is 13 residues. Trimming left V 0 bases short and J 11 bases short, with 13 bases between. The V gene's germline CDR1 is MNHEY and CDR2 SVGAGI. The CDR3 sequence is CASSYSWGWEQYF. DNA of the CDR3: TGTGCCAGCAGTTACTCGTGGGGTTGGGAGCAGTACTTC.

The chain has TRBV11-2 and TRBJ2-7, with 8 positions matching TRBD2. The trim removed 5 bases at V and 9 bases at J, leaving 9 bases unmatched. Germline V lookup: CDR1 SGHAT, CDR2 FQNNGV. The CDR3 loop spans 13 amino acids. The DNA of the CDR3 is TGTGCCAGCAGCCGAAGCGGGGGCCCGTGGCAGTACTTC. Protein: CASSRSGGPWQYF. The full variable domain, in which reference TRBV11-2 and TRBJ2-7 provide the parts outside the CDR3, is EAGVAQSPRYKIIEKRQSVAFWCNPISGHATLYWYQQILGQGPKLLIQFQNNGVVDDSQLPKDRFSAERLKGVDSTLKIQPAKLEDSAVYLCASSRSGGPWQYFGPGTRLTVT.

The chain links TRBV5-6 to TRBJ2-1; the match to TRBD2 covers 7 bases. Germline trimming cut 3 bases from V and 7 bases from J; bases unmatched to any gene: 7. Looked up from germline, CDR1 is SGHDT and CDR2 is YYEEEE. The CDR3 sequence is 14 residues long. The CDR3, as DNA: TGTGCCAGCAGCTCTTTGGGGGGGTATAATGAGCAGTTCTTC. Protein product: CASSSLGGYNEQFF.

This clone has just one count. The rearrangement uses TRBV7-9 and TRBJ2-1, with 11 bases matching TRBD2. Germline V gene lookup returns CDR1 SEHNR and CDR2 FQNEAQ (reference sequence). The CDR3 length is 15 residues. V lost 5 bases, J lost 9 bases, and 9 bases stayed unmatched. As DNA, the CDR3 is TGTGCCAGCAGCCCGACTAGCGGGGAGAGGGGTGAGCAGTTCTTC. Translated, it gives CASSPTSGERGEQFF.

The chain links TRBV5-4 to TRBJ1-1, with D perhaps TRBD1 (5 bases). The V gene lost 0 bases and the J gene lost 6 bases, with 12 bases spanning the gap. This CDR3 contains 14 residues. Germline V gene lookup returns CDR1 SGHNT and CDR2 YYREEE (reference sequence). The CDR3, as DNA: TGTGCCAGCAGCTTGGCCGGGGGATCGTCTGAAGCTTTCTTT. It yields the protein CASSLAGGSSEAFF.

The chain recombines TRBV27 with TRBJ1-6; D gene unclear. CDR3 length: 18 amino acids. Deletions cut 11 bases from V and 0 bases from J, with 23 bases between. Germline CDR1 and CDR2: MNHEY and SMNVEV (reference sequence). CDR3 amino acids: CAPECNLTKSSYNSPLHF. The CDR3 DNA is TGTGCCCCAGAATGTAACTTGACAAAAAGCTCCTATAATTCACCCCTCCACTTT.

This sequence joins TRBV6-5 and TRBJ1-3; a weak D match, TRBD1 (6 bases). Per the germline V gene, CDR1 is MNHEY and CDR2 is SVGAGI. The CDR3 is 14 residues long. The V end lost 4 bases, the J end lost 1 base, and 8 bases lay between the germline ends. Here the CDR3 DNA reads TGTGCCAGCAGTTCCACAGGGTCTGGAAACACCATATATTTT. This encodes CASSSTGSGNTIYF.

The chain carries TRBV5-4 and TRBJ1-2; no clear D gene. The CDR3 is made up of 14 amino acids. CDR1 and CDR2 from the germline V gene are SGHNT and YYREEE (reference sequence). V lost 1 base to trimming and J lost 0 bases, with 7 bases between them. CDR3 in amino acids: CASSLRVSNYGYTF. CDR3 sequence (DNA): TGTGCCAGCAGCTTGCGTGTCTCTAACTATGGCTACACCTTC. Looking up the rest from reference TRBV5-4 and TRBJ1-2 gives the full variable domain: ETGVTQSPTHLIKTRGQQVTLRCSSQSGHNTVSWYQQALGQGPQFIFQYYREEENGRGNFPPRFSGLQFPNYSSELNVNALELDDSALYLCASSLRVSNYGYTFGSGTRLTVV.

V and J are TRBV30 and TRBJ1-3; TRBD1 aligns across 8 bases. V dropped 4 bases and J dropped 1; count of bases not matched to a gene: 6. This CDR3 has 15 residues. Germline loops: CDR1 GTSNPN, CDR2 SVGIG (reference sequence). Written as DNA, the CDR3 is TGTGCCTGGATAAGGACAGGGAATTCTGGAAACACCATATATTTT. Protein product: CAWIRTGNSGNTIYF.

The genes are TRBV15 and TRBJ2-1, with 10 bases fitting TRBD2. Germline CDR1 LNHNV, CDR2 YYDKDF (reference sequence). The CDR3 has 16 residues. V lost 2 bases to trimming and J lost 9 bases; unmatched junction nucleotides: 10. In nucleotides, the CDR3 is TGTGCCACCAGCAGAATCGAGCGGGGGGGCCGAGGTGAGCAGTTCTTC. As protein: CATSRIERGGRGEQFF.

The V and J genes are TRBV30 and TRBJ2-3, with a tentative D call TRBD2 (5 bases). V gave up 4 bases and J gave up 3 bases, with 8 bases separating them. Germline V gives CDR1 GTSNPN, CDR2 SVGIG (reference sequence). The CDR3 runs 12 residues. The CDR3 bases are TGTGCCTGGACCGGGGTGACAGATACGCAGTATTTT. The encoded protein is CAWTGVTDTQYF.

The CDR3 region is CASSLTLPTNGYTF. The DNA of the CDR3 is TGTGCCAGCAGTCTAACTCTTCCAACTAATGGCTACACCTTC. The chain couples TRBV28 to TRBJ1-2; D ambiguous. Trimming stripped 5 bases from V and 6 bases from J, with 16 bases between. Germline loops: CDR1 MDHEN, CDR2 SYDVKM. This CDR3 has 14 amino acids.

The chain's CDR3 is CASSLGTGLPNYGYTF. The CDR3 region has the DNA TGTGCCAGCAGCTTAGGGACAGGACTCCCTAACTATGGCTACACCTTC. The J gene is TRBJ1-2, the V gene TRBV11-2; 7 positions match TRBD1. The CDR3 loop spans 16 amino acids. The V and J ends lost 1 base and 0 bases, in that order; junction bases with no gene match: 5. Germline-derived CDR1 and CDR2 are SGHAT and FQNNGV.